This T cell receptor beta chain was sequenced during a study of T cell responses to AZD1222 COVID-19 vaccine. Measured with immunoSEQ multiplex PCR; TCRdb has only the in-frame clones, and not every one. In the table there are 95,000 to 100,000 clones, roughly 87% of which are singletons. The length of the CDR3 is 14 residues. From germline, CDR1 is SGHAT and CDR2 FQNNGV. V was pared by 5 bases and J by 5 bases, with 15 bases between. This rearrangement joins TRBV11-2 to TRBJ1-2, with D possibly TRBD1 on 6 matching bases. This receptor was obtained from an adult in good health. Sequenced here: peripheral blood, sampled on day 0 of AZD1222 vaccination. The chain's CDR3 is CASSPRGRGYGYTF. The CDR3 DNA reads as TGTGCCAGCAGCCCTCGGGGCAGGGGATATGGCTACACCTTC.